This T cell receptor (beta chain) was documented in a study of T cell responses to AZD1222 COVID-19 vaccine. The study pooled second doses at about 4 or about 12 weeks. With respect to this clone: Its cognate antigen is unknown.

V gave up 4 bases and J gave up 7 bases, with 21 bases separating them. CDR1 and CDR2 from the germline V gene are SGHRS and YFSETQ. This CDR3 has 17 amino acids. TCRdb's table, derived via immunoSEQ multiplex PCR, lists solely in-frame clones and lacks some. The sample includes around 140,000 clones, roughly nine tenths seen only once; the top ten take about 3.8%. Study-wide points: Only a handful of AZD1222 recipients, six or seven in all, had baseline seropositivity. None of the repertoires were sampled until the peak T cell response had passed.

The sequencing used peripheral blood, collected 28 days after the second AZD1222 dose. This rearrangement joins TRBV5-1 to TRBJ1-6; D may be TRBD1 (5 bases). The sequence came from an adult who received the AZD1222 COVID-19 vaccine. The CDR3 nucleotides are TGCGCCAGCAGCGCCACAGGTGCCGCCATAGTCAATTCACCCCTCCACTTT. It translates to CASSATGAAIVNSPLHF.